The 6 T cell receptor beta chains below come from one sample, sequenced in a study of Ad26.COV2.S vaccination and SARS-CoV-2 variants. As to treatment: roughly 20 received Ad26.COV2.S at low or high dose, single or two shots; 5 received placebo; per-sample allocation not given. Sampling occurred on day 63 after the first vaccine or placebo injection. TCRdb keeps only in-frame clones here, not all; method: immunoSEQ multiplex PCR. The sample shows 300,000 to 400,000 clones, around nine tenths of them seen only once. The specimen comprised peripheral blood, sampled in a trial of Ad26.COV2.S vaccine versus placebo. The receptors were sampled from a person aged 18 to 65 who received the Ad26.COV2.S COVID-19 vaccine or a placebo.

The DNA of the CDR3 is TGTGCCACCAGCAGAGATGGGGGGGCCACTGAAGCTTTCTTT. Protein sequence: CATSRDGGATEAFF. This chain joins TRBV15 and TRBJ1-1; tentatively, D is TRBD1 (6 bases). The germline V gene has CDR1 LNHNV and CDR2 YYDKDF (reference sequence). Trimming left V 0 bases short and J 4 bases short, with 9 bases between. The CDR3 runs 14 residues.

The chain couples TRBV4-1 to TRBJ1-2; 9 nucleotides align to TRBD1. This CDR3 region has 17 residues. Unmatched junction bases numbered 14, after V lost 3 bases and J lost 6 bases. The germline gives CDR1 MGHRA, CDR2 YSYEKL. The CDR3 loop is CASSQGTGGIPPHGYTF. The CDR3 DNA reads TGCGCCAGCAGCCAGGGCACAGGGGGCATTCCCCCCCATGGCTACACCTTC.

The V gene is TRBV6-4, the J gene TRBJ2-7; D possibly corresponds to TRBD2 (6 bases). The ends were cut back, 3 bases at V and 2 bases at J, with 14 bases in the middle. The germline CDR1 and CDR2 sequences are MRHNA and SNTAGT. The CDR3 covers 15 residues. The DNA for the CDR3 is TGTGCCAGCAGTGAACCGGGACTTAGACCCTACGAGCAGTACTTC. This translates into CASSEPGLRPYEQYF.

There are a few counts of this clone. CDR3 DNA: TGTGCCAGTACAACCGGGACAGGGTCAGGAGGCTACACCTTC. Translated: CASTTGTGSGGYTF. V is TRBV19 and J is TRBJ1-2; 9 nucleotides line up with TRBD1. Germline V gene sequence: CDR1 LNHDA, CDR2 SQIVND (reference sequence). V shed 7 bases, J shed 8 bases, and the junction held 11 bases outside the gene matches. The CDR3 totals 14 residues.

This rearrangement joins TRBV5-1 to TRBJ2-7; D perhaps matches TRBD2 (5 bases). Trimming left V 0 bases short and J 4 bases short, with 14 bases between. The length of the CDR3 is 15 residues. In germline, CDR1 is SGHRS, CDR2 YFSETQ. The CDR3 protein is CASSLDPGVFYEQYF. In DNA, the CDR3 is TGCGCCAGCAGCTTGGACCCCGGGGTGTTTTACGAGCAGTACTTC. The entire variable domain, with the rest obtained from reference TRBV5-1 and TRBJ2-7, is as follows: KAGVTQTPRYLIKTRGQQVTLSCSPISGHRSVSWYQQTPGQGLQFLFEYFSETQRNKGNFPGRFSGRQFSNSRSEMNVSTLELGDSALYLCASSLDPGVFYEQYFGPGTRLTVT.

The V gene is TRBV6-5, the J gene TRBJ1-2; D ambiguous. Deletions cut 6 bases from V and 4 bases from J, with 15 bases between. In germline, CDR1 is MNHEY, CDR2 SVGAGI. CDR3 size: 14 residues. As DNA, the CDR3 is TGTGCCAGCAGCTTCCAGACGGGAGCCTATGGCTACACCTTC. Translating gives CASSFQTGAYGYTF.